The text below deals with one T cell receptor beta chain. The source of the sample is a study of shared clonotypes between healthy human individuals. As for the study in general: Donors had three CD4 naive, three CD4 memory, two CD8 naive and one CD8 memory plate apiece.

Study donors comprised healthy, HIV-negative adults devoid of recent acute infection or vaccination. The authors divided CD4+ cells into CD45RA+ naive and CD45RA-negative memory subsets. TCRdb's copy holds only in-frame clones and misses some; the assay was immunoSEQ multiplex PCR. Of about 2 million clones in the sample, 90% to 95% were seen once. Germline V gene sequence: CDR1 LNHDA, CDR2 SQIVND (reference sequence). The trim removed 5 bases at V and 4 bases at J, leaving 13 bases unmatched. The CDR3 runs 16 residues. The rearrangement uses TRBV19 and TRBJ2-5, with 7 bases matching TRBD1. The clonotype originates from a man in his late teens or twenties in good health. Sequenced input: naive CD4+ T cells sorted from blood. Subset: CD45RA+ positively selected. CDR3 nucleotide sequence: TGTGCCAGTAGTGCCAGAACCGGGACAGCTTTAGAGACCCAGTACTTC. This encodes CASSARTGTALETQYF.